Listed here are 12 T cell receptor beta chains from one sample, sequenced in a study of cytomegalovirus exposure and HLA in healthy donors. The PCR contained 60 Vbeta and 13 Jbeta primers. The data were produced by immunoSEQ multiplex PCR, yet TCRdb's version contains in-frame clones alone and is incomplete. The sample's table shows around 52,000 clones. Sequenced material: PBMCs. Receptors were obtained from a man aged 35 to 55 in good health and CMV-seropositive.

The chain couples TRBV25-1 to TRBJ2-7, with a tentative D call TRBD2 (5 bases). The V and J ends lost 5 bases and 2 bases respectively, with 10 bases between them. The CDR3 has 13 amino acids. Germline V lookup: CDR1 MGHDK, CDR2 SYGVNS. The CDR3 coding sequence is TGTGCCAGCAGTCTCGGGGAGACCTACGAGCAGTACTTC. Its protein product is CASSLGETYEQYF.

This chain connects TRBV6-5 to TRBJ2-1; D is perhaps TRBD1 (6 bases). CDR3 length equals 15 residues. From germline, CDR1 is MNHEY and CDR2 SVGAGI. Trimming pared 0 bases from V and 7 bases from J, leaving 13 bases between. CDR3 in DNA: TGTGCCAGCAGTTACTCCCACAGGGCTTTAAATGAGCAGTTCTTC. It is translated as CASSYSHRALNEQFF.

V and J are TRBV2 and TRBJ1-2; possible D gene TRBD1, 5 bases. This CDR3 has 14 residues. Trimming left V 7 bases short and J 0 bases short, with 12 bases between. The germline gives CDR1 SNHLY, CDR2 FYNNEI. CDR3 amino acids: CASKGTTSNYGYTF. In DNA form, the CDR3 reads TGTGCCAGCAAGGGGACTACTTCTAACTATGGCTACACCTTC.

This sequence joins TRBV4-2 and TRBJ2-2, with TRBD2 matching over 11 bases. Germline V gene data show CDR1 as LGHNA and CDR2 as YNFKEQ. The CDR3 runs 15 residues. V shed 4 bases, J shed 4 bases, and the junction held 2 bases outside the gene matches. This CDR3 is CASSPGLAVTGELFF. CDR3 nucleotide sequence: TGTGCCAGCAGCCCGGGACTAGCGGTCACCGGGGAGCTGTTTTTT.

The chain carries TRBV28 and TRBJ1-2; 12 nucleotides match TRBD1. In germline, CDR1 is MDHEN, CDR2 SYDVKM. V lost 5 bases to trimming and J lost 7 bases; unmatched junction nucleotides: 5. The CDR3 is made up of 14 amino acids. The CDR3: CASSQGQGAGGYTF. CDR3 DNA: TGTGCCAGCAGTCAGGGACAGGGGGCAGGTGGCTACACCTTC.

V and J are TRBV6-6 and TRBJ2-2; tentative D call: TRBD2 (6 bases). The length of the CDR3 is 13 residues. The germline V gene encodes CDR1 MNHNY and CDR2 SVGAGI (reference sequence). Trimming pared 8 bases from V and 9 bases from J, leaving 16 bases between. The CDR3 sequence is CASWGGGVRELFF. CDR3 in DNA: TGTGCCAGCTGGGGAGGCGGGGTACGGGAGCTGTTTTTT.

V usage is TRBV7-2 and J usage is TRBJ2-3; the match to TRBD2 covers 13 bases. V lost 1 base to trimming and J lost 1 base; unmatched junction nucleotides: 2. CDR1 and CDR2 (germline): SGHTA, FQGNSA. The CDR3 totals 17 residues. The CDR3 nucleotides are TGTGCCAGCAGCTTAGTAGGACTAGCGGGGGGCACAGATACGCAGTATTTT. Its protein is CASSLVGLAGGTDTQYF.

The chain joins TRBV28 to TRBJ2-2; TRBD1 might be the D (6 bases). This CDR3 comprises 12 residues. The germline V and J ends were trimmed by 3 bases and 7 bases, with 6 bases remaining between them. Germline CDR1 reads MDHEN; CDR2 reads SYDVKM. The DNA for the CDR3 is TGTGCCAGCAGTTTGACAGGCGGGGAGCTGTTTTTT. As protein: CASSLTGGELFF. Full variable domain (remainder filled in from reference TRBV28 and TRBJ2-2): DVKVTQSSRYLVKRTGEKVFLECVQDMDHENMFWYRQDPGLGLRLIYFSYDVKMKEKGDIPEGYSVSREKKERFSLILESASTNQTSMYLCASSLTGGELFFGEGSRLTVL.

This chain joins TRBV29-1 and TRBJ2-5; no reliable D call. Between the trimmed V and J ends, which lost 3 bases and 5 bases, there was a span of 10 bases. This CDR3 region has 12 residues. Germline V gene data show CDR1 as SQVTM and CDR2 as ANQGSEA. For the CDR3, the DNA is TGCAGCGTTGACCCATCCCAGGAGACCCAGTACTTC. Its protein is CSVDPSQETQYF.

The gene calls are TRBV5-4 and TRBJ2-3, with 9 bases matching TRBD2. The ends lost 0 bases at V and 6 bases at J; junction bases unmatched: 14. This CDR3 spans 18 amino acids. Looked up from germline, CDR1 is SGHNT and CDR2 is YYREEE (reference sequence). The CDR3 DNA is TGTGCCAGCAGCTTGGCCATGGCTAGCGGGATTCAGCTGGATACGCAGTATTTT. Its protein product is CASSLAMASGIQLDTQYF.

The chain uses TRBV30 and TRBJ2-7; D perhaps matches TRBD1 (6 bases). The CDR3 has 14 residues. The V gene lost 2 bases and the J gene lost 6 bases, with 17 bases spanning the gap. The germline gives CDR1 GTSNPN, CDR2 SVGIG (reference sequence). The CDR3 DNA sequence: TGTGCCTGGAGTCCCTTAACCCACAGGGCCGAGCAGTACTTC. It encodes CAWSPLTHRAEQYF.

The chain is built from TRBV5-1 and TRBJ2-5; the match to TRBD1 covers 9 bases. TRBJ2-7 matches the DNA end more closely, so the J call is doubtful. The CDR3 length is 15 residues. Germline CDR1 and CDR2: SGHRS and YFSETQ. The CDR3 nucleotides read TGCGCCAGCAGCTTGTTGGGACAGGGAGGTCACGAGCAGTACTTC. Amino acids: CASSLLGQGGHEQYF.